Following are 19 T cell receptor beta chains from one sample sequenced in a study of tumor and adjacent non-tumor tissue in lung cancer. This sample's RNA came from whole unsorted tissue. Three rounds of nested PCR, following a modified ARM-PCR protocol, produced the TCRbeta library. TCRdb itself ran the multiplex PCR reads through MiXCR, one entry per CDR3 protein. The repertoire holds 91,000 or so distinct CDR3 sequences, less than 80% seen once, with about 17% in the top ten. Sequences were obtained from lung tumor tissue. These TCRs come from a man aged 60-69 years with non-small cell lung cancer.

As for this clonotype: Likely a read error: the CDR3 ends without its conserved phenylalanine or tryptophan. This chain uses TRBV29-1 with TRBJ1-2; the D is unclear. Germline lookup yields CDR1 SQVTM and CDR2 ANQGSEA. The CDR3 runs to 13 residues. Trimming cost V 7 bases and J 2 bases, with 14 bases left between them. The CDR3 DNA sequence: TGCAGCGCCTTGCCCCAGGAGAACTATGGCTACACCATC. It specifies CSALPQENYGYTI.

To note about this clonotype: One end of the junction does not line up with germline, which may come from a read error. V and J are TRBV20-1 and TRBJ2-2, with no clear D. The CDR3 has 14 residues. Germline V gene data show CDR1 as DFQATT and CDR2 as SNEGSKA (reference sequence). CDR3 sequence reads: CSAQIGPNTVELFF. DNA of the CDR3: TGCAGTGCACAAATTGGGCCCAACACCGTGGAGCTGTTTTTT.

Worth noting for this clonotype: A read error may be the cause here, since a much bigger clone is one base away. The rearrangement uses TRBV5-6 and TRBJ2-2; no firm D call. Germline lookup yields CDR1 SGHDT and CDR2 YYEEEE. CDR3 length: 16 residues. The CDR3 region is CASNLFTRRNTGELFF. Written as DNA, the CDR3 is TGTGCCAGCAACTTGTTTACAAGACGGAACACCGGGGAGCTGTTTTTT.

Many counts were recorded for this clonotype. The chain employs TRBV6-5 and TRBJ1-3; D is uncertain. This CDR3 comprises 17 residues. V lost 0 bases and J 0 bases, leaving 12 bases between the germline ends. The germline V gene has CDR1 MNHEY and CDR2 SVGAGI. DNA for the CDR3: TGTGCCAGCAGTTACTCCGGGCATACGAGCTCTGGAAACACCATATATTTT. This sequence encodes CASSYSGHTSSGNTIYF.

This clonotype has more than one count but fewer than ten. A much more abundant neighbour one base away suggests this may be a read error. This chain links TRBV5-5 with TRBJ2-3, with TRBD1 matching over 8 bases. Germline values: CDR1 SGHKS, CDR2 YYEKEE (reference sequence). V gave up 9 bases and J gave up 2 bases; unmatched junction bases: 8. The CDR3 has 14 amino acids. The DNA for the CDR3 is TGTGCCAACAGTTTGGACAGGGCCACAGATACGCAGTATTTT. Amino acids: CANSLDRATDTQYF.

A word on this clonotype: Germline and junction disagree at one end, which may indicate a read error. This sequence joins TRBV7-3 and TRBJ2-3; D is unresolved. This CDR3 is 14 amino acids long. Germline V gene data show CDR1 as SGHTA and CDR2 as FQGTGA. Here the CDR3 reads CVSSFDLGTDTQYF. The DNA of the CDR3 is TGTGTCAGCAGCTTTGACCTCGGCACAGATACGCAGTATTTT.

This clonotype was detected many times. This chain uses TRBV20-1 with TRBJ1-4, with 9 bases aligning to TRBD1. Unmatched junction bases numbered 3, after V lost 6 bases and J lost 4 bases. CDR3 length: 13 amino acids. Germline CDR1 and CDR2: DFQATT and SNEGSKA (reference sequence). CDR3 in DNA: TGCAGTGCCTGGACAGGGGTTAATGAAAAACTGTTTTTT. It is translated as CSAWTGVNEKLFF.

For this clonotype: This is likely a read error, given that the CDR3 carries no conserved phenylalanine or tryptophan at its end. The chain links TRBV29-1 to TRBJ2-5, with 8 bases that match TRBD2. Germline V gene data show CDR1 as SQVTM and CDR2 as ANQGSEA. The CDR3 runs 13 residues. CDR3 nucleotide sequence: TGCAGCGTTGGGGCGGGAGGCCAAGAGACACAGTACCTC. Residues: CSVGAGGQETQYL.

This clonotype was picked up many times. The chain links TRBV5-6 to TRBJ2-3, with TRBD1 as a possible D gene (6 bases). The ends were cut back, 4 bases at V and 1 base at J, with 16 bases in the middle. The CDR3 loop spans 16 amino acids. Germline lookup yields CDR1 SGHDT and CDR2 YYEEEE. CDR3 loop: CASSPGHPVGTDTQYF. In nucleotides, the CDR3 is TGTGCCAGCAGCCCGGGACACCCGGTGGGCACAGATACGCAGTATTTT.

This clonotype has just one count. The CDR3 carries no conserved terminal phenylalanine or tryptophan, so it likely arises from a read error. The chain links TRBV7-9 to TRBJ1-5, with 9 bases fitting TRBD1. This CDR3 comprises 16 residues. Germline CDR1 SEHNR, CDR2 FQNEAQ (reference sequence). CDR3: CASSLGDRVNDQPQHS. The CDR3, as DNA: TGTGCCAGCAGCTTAGGGGACAGGGTTAACGATCAACCCCAGCATTCT.

The chain employs TRBV20-1 and TRBJ2-5; D call uncertain. V lost 0 bases to trimming and J lost 2 bases, with 13 bases between them. CDR1 and CDR2 from the germline V gene are DFQATT and SNEGSKA (reference sequence). This CDR3 region has 15 residues. CDR3: CSARDQEGIQETQYF. The CDR3 nucleotides read TGCAGTGCTAGAGATCAAGAAGGGATTCAAGAGACCCAGTACTTC.

This chain uses TRBV29-1 with TRBJ2-7, with D unclear. Trimming stripped 7 bases from V and 3 bases from J, with 13 bases between. This CDR3 spans 12 amino acids. CDR1 and CDR2 from the germline V gene are SQVTM and ANQGSEA. CDR3 in amino acids: CSAATEHYEQYF. The CDR3 region has the DNA TGCAGCGCTGCTACAGAACACTACGAGCAGTACTTC.

This clonotype was counted at least ten times. V is TRBV29-1 and J is TRBJ1-2; no firm D call. Trimming shortened V by 2 bases and J by 7 bases, and 14 bases separated the two germline ends. The V gene's germline CDR1 is SQVTM and CDR2 ANQGSEA. The CDR3 consists of 13 residues. The DNA of the CDR3 is TGCAGCGTTGAAAGTCTGGGAAAGGGTGGCTACACCTTC. It encodes CSVESLGKGGYTF.

About this clonotype: A read error may explain this, as a much larger clone is one base away. The chain carries TRBV29-1 and TRBJ2-3, with no clear D. The CDR3 is 12 amino acids. Germline V gene data show CDR1 as SQVTM and CDR2 as ANQGSEA. The CDR3 loop reads CNVGEVTDTQYF. In nucleotides, the CDR3 is TGCAACGTTGGGGAAGTAACAGATACGCAGTATTTT.

This chain uses TRBV20-1 with TRBJ2-1; 8 positions match TRBD2. J gave up 3 bases and V 3 bases, and 7 bases lay outside the gene matches. Germline V gene data show CDR1 as DFQATT and CDR2 as SNEGSKA (reference sequence). This CDR3 has 15 amino acids. The CDR3 region is CSARDTSGGYNEQFF. The CDR3 DNA reads as TGCAGTGCTAGGGATACGAGCGGGGGCTACAATGAGCAGTTCTTC.

In the case of this clonotype: This may be a read error, as it is one base from a much larger clone. J is TRBJ2-7 and V is TRBV7-9; a weak D match, TRBD1 (6 bases). V shed 4 bases and J shed 6 bases, with 10 bases lying between them. CDR3 length: 12 residues. The germline CDR1 and CDR2 sequences are SEHNR and FQNEAQ (reference sequence). As DNA, the CDR3 is TGTGCCAGCAGCTCACAGGGCTGCGAGCAGTACTTC. This gives the protein CASSSQGCEQYF. Supplemented by reference TRBV7-9 and TRBJ2-7, the full variable domain reads DTGVSQNPRHKITKRGQNVTFRCDPISEHNRLYWYRQTLGQGPEFLTYFQNEAQLEKSRLLSDRFSAERPKGSFSTLEIQRTEQGDSAMYLCASSSQGCEQYFGPGTRLTVT.

The genes are TRBV28 and TRBJ2-5; 8 positions match TRBD1. Per the germline V gene, CDR1 is MDHEN and CDR2 is SYDVKM. The CDR3 length is 15 residues. The V and J ends lost 4 bases and 6 bases, in that order; junction bases with no gene match: 10. The CDR3 is CASSSRQGARKTQYF. The CDR3 DNA reads TGTGCCAGCAGTTCCCGCCAGGGGGCAAGGAAGACCCAGTACTTC. Full variable domain (outside the CDR3, taken from reference TRBV28 and TRBJ2-5): DVKVTQSSRYLVKRTGEKVFLECVQDMDHENMFWYRQDPGLGLRLIYFSYDVKMKEKGDIPEGYSVSREKKERFSLILESASTNQTSMYLCASSSRQGARKTQYFGPGTRLLVL.

As to this clonotype: One end of the junction is discordant with germline, which a read error may explain. The chain joins TRBV11-3 to TRBJ2-2; TRBD1 might be the D (5 bases). This CDR3 is 15 amino acids long. Germline V gene sequence: CDR1 SGHNT, CDR2 YENEEA. CDR3 in DNA: TGTACCAGCAGCAAGGGCAGGGTTCTCACCGGGGAGCTGTTTTTT. It codes for CTSSKGRVLTGELFF.

On this clonotype: The junction does not match germline at one end; this may be a read error. The V and J genes are TRBV6-5 and TRBJ1-1; a possible D gene is TRBD1 (5 bases). Germline V gives CDR1 MNHEY, CDR2 SVGAGI. The CDR3 has 16 residues. This CDR3 is CASSPFQGGFTTEAIF. CDR3 sequence (DNA): TGTGCCAGCAGTCCCTTTCAGGGTGGTTTTACCACTGAAGCTATCTTT.